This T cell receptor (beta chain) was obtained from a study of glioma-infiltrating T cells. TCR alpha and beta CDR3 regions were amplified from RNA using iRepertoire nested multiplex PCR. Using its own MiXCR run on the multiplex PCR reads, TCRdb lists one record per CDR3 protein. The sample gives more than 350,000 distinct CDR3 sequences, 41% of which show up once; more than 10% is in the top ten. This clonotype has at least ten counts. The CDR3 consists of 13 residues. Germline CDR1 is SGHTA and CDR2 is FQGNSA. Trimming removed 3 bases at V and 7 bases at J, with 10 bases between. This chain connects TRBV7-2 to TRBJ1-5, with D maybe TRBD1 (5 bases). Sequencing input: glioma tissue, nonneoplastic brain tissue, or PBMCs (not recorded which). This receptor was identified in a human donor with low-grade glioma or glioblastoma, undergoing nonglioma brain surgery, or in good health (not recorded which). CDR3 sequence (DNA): TGTGCCAGCAGCTTCCAGGGTTTGCAGCCCCAGCATTTT. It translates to CASSFQGLQPQHF. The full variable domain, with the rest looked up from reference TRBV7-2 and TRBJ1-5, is GAGVSQSPSNKVTEKGKDVELRCDPISGHTALYWYRQSLGQGLEFLIYFQGNSAPDKSGLPSDRFSAERTGGSVSTLTIQRTQQEDSAVYLCASSFQGLQPQHFGDGTRLSIL.